The clone carrying this TCR beta chain came up a few times. Its cognate antigen is unknown. PCR used 60 Vbeta primers and 13 Jbeta primers. TCRdb's table, derived via immunoSEQ multiplex PCR, lists solely in-frame clones and lacks some. The sample lists some 90,000 clones; about 81% were seen once. The sample originates from a study of cytomegalovirus exposure and HLA in healthy donors. The study's findings and limits: Researchers had no immune exposure information except CMV serostatus available.

V gave up 4 bases and J gave up 5 bases; unmatched junction bases: 3. Germline V lookup: CDR1 SGHDN, CDR2 FVKESK. The CDR3 totals 14 residues. Sequences were obtained from PBMCs. This chain links TRBV14 with TRBJ1-4, with TRBD1 identical over 8 bases. The TCR was taken from a man aged 40-50 years in good health and CMV-seronegative. CDR3 in DNA: TGTGCCAGCAGCCTTAGACAGGGGAATGAAAAACTGTTTTTT. Its translation: CASSLRQGNEKLFF.